This is a list of T cell receptor beta chains from one sample in a study of shared clonotypes between healthy human individuals. Sequencing was performed with immunoSEQ multiplex PCR; in TCRdb, only in-frame clones are kept and a portion is missing. The table has under 80,000 clones, under 65% seen once; the top ten hold under 65%. The sequencing input was memory CD8+ T cells sorted from blood. Receptor source: a man younger than 45 in good health. CDR3s include the opening cysteine and the closing phenylalanine or tryptophan. The D gene is left open where the match is weak. The size field is filled for only some rows; it gives once, few, many or a size class.

clone_size: .; j_call: TRBJ1-5; v_call: TRBV23-1; d_call: .; cdr3_aa: CASSPYSCHF; cdr3_nt: TGCGCCAGCAGTCCTTACTCTTGTCATTTT
clone_size: .; j_call: TRBJ2-2; v_call: TRBV29-1; d_call: .; cdr3_aa: CSVEFQGEGELFF; cdr3_nt: TGCAGCGTTGAGTTCCAGGGTGAGGGGGAGCTGTTTTTT
clone_size: .; j_call: TRBJ2-6; v_call: TRBV11-2; d_call: .; cdr3_aa: CASSLAKDSGANVLTF; cdr3_nt: TGTGCCAGCAGCTTAGCGAAGGACTCTGGGGCCAACGTCCTGACTTTC
clone_size: .; j_call: TRBJ1-1; v_call: TRBV20-1; d_call: .; cdr3_aa: CSARFRAEAFF; cdr3_nt: TGCAGTGCTAGATTTAGAGCGGAAGCTTTCTTT
clone_size: .; j_call: TRBJ1-1; v_call: TRBV4-1; d_call: .; cdr3_aa: CASSQREVTEAFF; cdr3_nt: TGCGCCAGCAGCCAGAGGGAAGTCACTGAAGCTTTCTTT
clone_size: few; j_call: TRBJ2-7; v_call: TRBV4-1; d_call: .; cdr3_aa: CASSQDGPEQYF; cdr3_nt: TGCGCCAGCAGCCAAGACGGGCCGGAGCAGTACTTC
clone_size: .; j_call: TRBJ2-2; v_call: TRBV6-4; d_call: .; cdr3_aa: CASSDSEAGELFF; cdr3_nt: TGTGCCAGCAGTGACTCGGAGGCCGGGGAGCTGTTTTTT
clone_size: .; j_call: TRBJ2-3; v_call: TRBV15; d_call: .; cdr3_aa: CATSRDGAEGTDTQYF; cdr3_nt: TGTGCCACCAGCAGAGATGGAGCGGAGGGCACAGATACGCAGTATTTT
clone_size: .; j_call: TRBJ2-7; v_call: TRBV6-1; d_call: .; cdr3_aa: CASSDRGGPYEQYF; cdr3_nt: TGTGCCAGCAGTGATAGAGGGGGACCCTACGAGCAGTACTTC
clone_size: .; j_call: TRBJ2-5; v_call: TRBV5-1; d_call: TRBD2; cdr3_aa: CASTPVAGGNQETQYF; cdr3_nt: TGCGCCAGCACTCCCGTAGCGGGAGGCAACCAAGAGACCCAGTACTTC
clone_size: .; j_call: TRBJ1-5; v_call: TRBV6-6; d_call: .; cdr3_aa: CASSRPGPQHF; cdr3_nt: TGTGCCAGCAGCAGACCAGGGCCCCAGCATTTT
clone_size: .; j_call: TRBJ2-3; v_call: TRBV7-2; d_call: TRBD2; cdr3_aa: CASSWLAGGRADTQYF; cdr3_nt: TGTGCCAGCAGCTGGCTAGCGGGAGGTAGGGCAGATACGCAGTATTTT
clone_size: .; j_call: TRBJ2-7; v_call: TRBV5-1; d_call: TRBD2; cdr3_aa: CASSWSGLAGSTYEQYF; cdr3_nt: TGCGCCAGCAGCTGGTCGGGACTAGCGGGGTCAACCTACGAGCAGTACTTC
clone_size: .; j_call: TRBJ2-1; v_call: TRBV2; d_call: .; cdr3_aa: CASSGSRRNGEQFF; cdr3_nt: TGTGCCAGCAGTGGGTCCCGAAGGAACGGTGAGCAGTTCTTC
clone_size: .; j_call: TRBJ2-2; v_call: TRBV29-1; d_call: .; cdr3_aa: CSVVWGTNTGELFF; cdr3_nt: TGCAGCGTGGTCTGGGGGACAAACACCGGGGAGCTGTTTTTT
clone_size: .; j_call: TRBJ2-7; v_call: TRBV18; d_call: TRBD1; cdr3_aa: CASSLRQGDYEQYF; cdr3_nt: TGTGCCAGCTCACTACGACAGGGGGACTACGAGCAGTACTTC
clone_size: .; j_call: TRBJ2-6; v_call: TRBV19; d_call: .; cdr3_aa: CASSTQVGSGANVLTF; cdr3_nt: TGTGCCAGTAGTACACAGGTGGGGTCTGGGGCCAACGTCCTGACTTTC
clone_size: .; j_call: TRBJ2-3; v_call: TRBV6-6; d_call: .; cdr3_aa: CASSYSTPSTDTQYF; cdr3_nt: TGTGCCAGCAGTTACTCAACCCCTAGCACAGATACGCAGTATTTT
clone_size: .; j_call: TRBJ2-3; v_call: TRBV11-2; d_call: .; cdr3_aa: CASSLTADTQYF; cdr3_nt: TGTGCCAGCAGCTTAACAGCAGATACGCAGTATTTT
clone_size: .; j_call: TRBJ2-1; v_call: TRBV5-1; d_call: .; cdr3_aa: CASSPRRSYNEQFF; cdr3_nt: TGCGCCAGCAGCCCCAGAAGATCCTACAATGAGCAGTTCTTC
clone_size: once; j_call: TRBJ2-7; v_call: TRBV9; d_call: .; cdr3_aa: CASSVGGNPGYEQYF; cdr3_nt: TGTGCCAGCAGCGTAGGTGGCAATCCCGGATACGAGCAGTACTTC
clone_size: .; j_call: TRBJ2-1; v_call: TRBV5-1; d_call: TRBD2; cdr3_aa: CASSISTSGRAYEQFF; cdr3_nt: TGCGCCAGCAGCATCTCTACTAGCGGGAGGGCGTATGAGCAGTTCTTC
clone_size: .; j_call: TRBJ1-2; v_call: TRBV7-9; d_call: .; cdr3_aa: CASSLVGHGYTF; cdr3_nt: TGTGCCAGCAGCTTAGTCGGGCATGGCTACACCTTC
clone_size: .; j_call: TRBJ2-7; v_call: TRBV4-3; d_call: TRBD2; cdr3_aa: CASSQVWTSGPEVYEQYF; cdr3_nt: TGCGCCAGCAGCCAAGTTTGGACTAGCGGCCCCGAAGTTTACGAGCAGTACTTC
clone_size: few; j_call: TRBJ2-5; v_call: TRBV25-1; d_call: .; cdr3_aa: CASSDGTGSEETQYF; cdr3_nt: TGTGCCAGCAGTGATGGAACAGGTTCGGAAGAGACCCAGTACTTC
clone_size: .; j_call: TRBJ2-7; v_call: TRBV15; d_call: .; cdr3_aa: CATSRDLSYEQYF; cdr3_nt: TGTGCCACCAGCAGAGATCTCTCGTACGAGCAGTACTTC
clone_size: .; j_call: TRBJ1-4; v_call: TRBV25-1; d_call: TRBD1; cdr3_aa: CASSGGADRGLEKLFF; cdr3_nt: TGTGCCAGCAGTGGTGGGGCGGACAGGGGGCTTGAAAAACTGTTTTTT
clone_size: once; j_call: TRBJ2-7; v_call: TRBV11-2; d_call: .; cdr3_aa: CASSLDPTPTYEQYF; cdr3_nt: TGTGCCAGCAGCTTAGATCCGACGCCGACCTACGAGCAGTACTTC
clone_size: many; j_call: TRBJ2-7; v_call: TRBV28; d_call: .; cdr3_aa: CASSSGTYEQYF; cdr3_nt: TGTGCCAGCAGTTCTGGGACCTACGAGCAGTACTTC
clone_size: .; j_call: TRBJ2-3; v_call: TRBV6-1; d_call: .; cdr3_aa: CASNGAPDITDTQYF; cdr3_nt: TGTGCCAGCAACGGAGCTCCTGACATCACAGATACGCAGTATTTT
clone_size: .; j_call: TRBJ1-1; v_call: TRBV7-8; d_call: TRBD1; cdr3_aa: CASSLDRGTEAFF; cdr3_nt: TGTGCCAGCAGCTTGGACAGGGGCACTGAAGCTTTCTTT
clone_size: once; j_call: TRBJ2-1; v_call: TRBV6-5; d_call: .; cdr3_aa: CASSYGYHSGNEQFF; cdr3_nt: TGTGCCAGCAGTTACGGGTATCACAGTGGCAATGAGCAGTTCTTC
clone_size: .; j_call: TRBJ2-1; v_call: TRBV6-6; d_call: .; cdr3_aa: CASSIGAAEPNEQFF; cdr3_nt: TGTGCCAGCAGTATCGGAGCGGCGGAGCCCAATGAGCAGTTCTTC
clone_size: once; j_call: TRBJ2-7; v_call: TRBV21-1; d_call: .; cdr3_aa: CASSKARRKRPRVVAYEQYF; cdr3_nt: TGTGCCAGCAGCAAAGCCCGAAGAAAGAGACCACGAGTTGTGGCCTACGAGCAGTACTTC
clone_size: few; j_call: TRBJ2-1; v_call: TRBV6-5; d_call: .; cdr3_aa: CASSSYTEQFF; cdr3_nt: TGTGCCAGCAGTTCCTATACTGAGCAGTTCTTC
clone_size: medium-sized; j_call: TRBJ2-7; v_call: TRBV10-2; d_call: .; cdr3_aa: CASSRDSPYEQYF; cdr3_nt: TGCGCCAGCAGCCGGGACTCCCCCTACGAGCAGTACTTC
clone_size: .; j_call: TRBJ1-2; v_call: TRBV28; d_call: .; cdr3_aa: CASSSFMANYGYTF; cdr3_nt: TGTGCCAGCAGTTCCTTTATGGCTAACTATGGCTACACCTTC
clone_size: .; j_call: TRBJ2-7; v_call: TRBV28; d_call: TRBD1; cdr3_aa: CASRQGSSYEQYF; cdr3_nt: TGTGCCAGTAGACAGGGAAGCTCCTACGAGCAGTACTTC
clone_size: .; j_call: TRBJ2-1; v_call: TRBV7-9; d_call: .; cdr3_aa: CASSLNTRVARWSYNEQFF; cdr3_nt: TGTGCCAGCAGCTTAAATACTCGAGTAGCTAGGTGGTCCTACAATGAGCAGTTCTTC
clone_size: .; j_call: TRBJ2-2; v_call: TRBV5-1; d_call: .; cdr3_aa: CASSLSLNTGELFF; cdr3_nt: TGCGCCAGCAGCTTGAGTTTAAACACCGGGGAGCTGTTTTTT
clone_size: .; j_call: TRBJ2-1; v_call: TRBV7-8; d_call: TRBD1; cdr3_aa: CASSDLGQGRSYNEQFF; cdr3_nt: TGTGCCAGCAGTGACCTAGGACAGGGAAGGTCCTACAATGAGCAGTTCTTC
clone_size: .; j_call: TRBJ2-1; v_call: TRBV7-9; d_call: TRBD1; cdr3_aa: CASSYTSGTGVKVYNEQFF; cdr3_nt: TGTGCCAGCAGTTACACCTCCGGGACAGGGGTTAAGGTGTACAATGAGCAGTTCTTC
clone_size: few; j_call: TRBJ2-7; v_call: TRBV10-1; d_call: TRBD2; cdr3_aa: CASSGKSSGSYEQYF; cdr3_nt: TGCGCCAGCAGTGGAAAATCTAGCGGGAGCTACGAGCAGTACTTC
clone_size: once; j_call: TRBJ2-1; v_call: TRBV7-2; d_call: .; cdr3_aa: CASSIWGDSDNNEQFF; cdr3_nt: TGTGCCAGCAGCATATGGGGGGACTCAGATAACAATGAGCAGTTCTTC
clone_size: .; j_call: TRBJ2-3; v_call: TRBV7-2; d_call: TRBD1; cdr3_aa: CASSLEAQGGRTDTQYF; cdr3_nt: TGTGCCAGCAGCTTAGAGGCCCAAGGGGGCCGCACAGATACGCAGTATTTT
clone_size: few; j_call: TRBJ2-3; v_call: TRBV6-6; d_call: TRBD2; cdr3_aa: CASSYSQREGRDTQYF; cdr3_nt: TGTGCCAGCAGTTACTCGCAGCGGGAGGGCCGCGATACGCAGTATTTT
clone_size: many; j_call: TRBJ2-3; v_call: TRBV6-4; d_call: .; cdr3_aa: CASSDDSQGTQYF; cdr3_nt: TGTGCCAGCAGTGACGATTCCCAGGGTACGCAGTATTTT
clone_size: .; j_call: TRBJ2-5; v_call: TRBV5-5; d_call: .; cdr3_aa: CASSLQSQETQYF; cdr3_nt: TGTGCCAGCAGCTTGCAGAGCCAAGAGACCCAGTACTTC
clone_size: .; j_call: TRBJ2-3; v_call: TRBV4-1; d_call: TRBD2; cdr3_aa: CASSPALAGDTQYF; cdr3_nt: TGCGCCAGCAGCCCAGCCTTAGCGGGAGATACGCAGTATTTT